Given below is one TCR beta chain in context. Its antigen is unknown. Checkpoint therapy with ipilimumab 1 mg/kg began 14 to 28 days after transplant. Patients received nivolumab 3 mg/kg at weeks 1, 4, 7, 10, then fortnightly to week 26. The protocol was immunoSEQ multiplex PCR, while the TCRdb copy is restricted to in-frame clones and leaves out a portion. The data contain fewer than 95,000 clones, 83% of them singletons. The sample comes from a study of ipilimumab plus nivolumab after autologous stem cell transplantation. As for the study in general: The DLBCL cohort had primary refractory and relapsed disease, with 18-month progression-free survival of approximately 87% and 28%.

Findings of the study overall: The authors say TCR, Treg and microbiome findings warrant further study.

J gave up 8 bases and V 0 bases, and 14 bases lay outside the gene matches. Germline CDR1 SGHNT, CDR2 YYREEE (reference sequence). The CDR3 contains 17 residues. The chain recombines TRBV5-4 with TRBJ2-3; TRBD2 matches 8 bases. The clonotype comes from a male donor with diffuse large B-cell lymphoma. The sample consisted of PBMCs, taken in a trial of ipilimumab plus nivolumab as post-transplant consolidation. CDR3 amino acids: CASSLVGHVSGDGTQYF. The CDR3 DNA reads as TGTGCCAGCAGCTTGGTAGGGCATGTTAGCGGGGATGGTACGCAGTATTTT.